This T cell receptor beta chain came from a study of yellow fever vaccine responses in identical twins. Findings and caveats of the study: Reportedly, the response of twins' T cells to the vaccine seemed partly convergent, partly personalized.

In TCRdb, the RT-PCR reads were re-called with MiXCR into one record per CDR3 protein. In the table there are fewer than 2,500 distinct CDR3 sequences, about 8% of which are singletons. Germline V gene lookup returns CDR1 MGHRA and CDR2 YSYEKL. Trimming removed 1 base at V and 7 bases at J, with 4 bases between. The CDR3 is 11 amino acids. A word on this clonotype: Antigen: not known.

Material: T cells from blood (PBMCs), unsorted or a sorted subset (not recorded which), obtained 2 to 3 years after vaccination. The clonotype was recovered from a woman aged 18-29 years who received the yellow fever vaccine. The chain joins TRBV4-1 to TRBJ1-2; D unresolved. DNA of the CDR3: TGCGCCAGCAGCCAAGGAGCTGGCTACACCTTC. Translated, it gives CASSQGAGYTF.